This T cell receptor beta chain was retrieved from a study of blood T cell repertoires in COVID-19. Study-level background: Sources were T cells, B-cell-depleted T cells, or PBMCs; the material itself was cDNA or gDNA.

Clinical history as reported by participants underpinned cohort assignment. The V and J ends lost 5 bases and 7 bases, in that order; junction bases with no gene match: 18. The germline V gene encodes CDR1 MDHEN and CDR2 SYDVKM. The CDR3 consists of 17 residues. Assay used: immunoSEQ multiplex PCR; TCRdb lists only in-frame clones, some missing. The profile covers about 150,000 clones, with roughly three quarters appearing a single time and 5.5% to 7% taken by the ten largest. The chain has TRBV28 and TRBJ1-2; TRBD1 agrees at 8 bases. The receptor's source is a woman aged 45-65 years who had recovered from COVID-19. The sequenced sample consisted of PBMCs or T cells enriched from blood (not recorded which). CDR3 amino acids: CASSPPPYRQGASGYTF. In nucleotides, the CDR3 is TGTGCCAGCAGTCCCCCTCCCTATCGGCAGGGGGCTAGTGGCTACACCTTC.